These T cell receptor beta chains were read from a single sample in a study of blood T cell repertoires in COVID-19. The repertoire was sequenced with immunoSEQ multiplex PCR; TCRdb's copy has only in-frame clones and lacks some. The sample has about 130,000 clones; approximately 80% are singletons. Sequencing was performed on peripheral blood. The source is a woman older than 75 with acute or convalescent COVID-19. CDR3s include the opening cysteine and the closing phenylalanine or tryptophan. Fields, in order: V gene, J gene, clone size, D gene, CDR3 protein, CDR3 DNA. D genes are given only for firm matches. Rows give clone size only sometimes, using once, few, many, or a class for an expanded clone.

>TRBV3-1/TRBV3-2|TRBJ1-1|many|NA
CASSQDPGDTEAFF
TGTGCCAGCAGCCAAGATCCAGGGGACACTGAAGCTTTCTTT
>TRBV19|TRBJ1-2|NA|NA
CASSNRVGGYTF
TGTGCCAGTAGTAACAGGGTTGGAGGCTACACCTTC
>TRBV6-1|TRBJ2-7|NA|TRBD2
CASSERGTKDEQYF
TGTGCCAGCAGTGAACGGGGGACTAAAGACGAGCAGTACTTC
>TRBV18|TRBJ2-5|NA|TRBD1
CASSLRSGPGQGRETQYF
TGTGCCAGCTCGCTAAGATCAGGGCCCGGACAGGGTAGAGAGACCCAGTACTTC
>TRBV11-1|TRBJ1-4|NA|TRBD1
CASSPTGSEKLFF
TGTGCCAGCAGCCCGACAGGGAGTGAAAAACTGTTTTTT
>TRBV29-1|TRBJ1-1|few|NA
CSARFSPNTEAFF
TGCAGCGCCAGATTTTCACCGAACACTGAAGCTTTCTTT
>TRBV2|TRBJ1-6|NA|NA
CASSEARQIYNSPLHF
TGTGCCAGCAGTGAAGCGCGGCAGATATATAATTCACCCCTCCACTTT
>TRBV3-1/TRBV3-2|TRBJ2-1|NA|TRBD2
CASSYRAGEQFF
TGTGCCAGCAGCTACCGAGCGGGAGAGCAGTTCTTC
>TRBV13|TRBJ1-3|NA|TRBD1
CASSLEGGKGNTIYF
TGTGCCAGCAGCTTAGAAGGGGGCAAAGGAAACACCATATATTTT
>TRBV11-2|TRBJ2-7|NA|NA
CASSLAARGYEQYF
TGTGCCAGCAGCTTAGCGGCCAGGGGTTACGAGCAGTACTTC
>TRBV7-2|TRBJ1-5|NA|NA
CASSEDSGTSQHF
TGTGCCAGCAGCGAGGACAGCGGAACGTCCCAGCATTTT
>TRBV6-6|TRBJ2-2|NA|NA
CASSLQGTGELFF
TGTGCCAGCAGTTTACAGGGTACCGGGGAGCTGTTTTTT
>TRBV5-1|TRBJ1-1|NA|TRBD1
CASSFLPPGQGGTEAFF
TGCGCCAGCAGCTTTTTACCCCCGGGACAGGGGGGGACTGAAGCTTTCTTT
>TRBV18|TRBJ2-5|NA|NA
CASSPLEREAQYF
TGTGCCAGCTCACCACTGGAAAGAGAGGCCCAGTACTTC
>TRBV2|TRBJ1-6|NA|TRBD1
CASRDRGNSPLHF
TGTGCCAGCAGGGACAGGGGGAATTCACCCCTCCACTTT
>TRBV29-1|TRBJ1-2|NA|NA
CSVEDVIGYTF
TGCAGCGTTGAAGATGTTATTGGCTACACCTTC
>TRBV6-5|TRBJ1-1|once|NA
CASSPPTFLNTEAFF
TGTGCCAGCAGTCCACCGACTTTCTTGAACACTGAAGCTTTCTTT
>TRBV7-9|TRBJ2-3|NA|NA
CASSFIPGKNTDTQYF
TGTGCCAGCAGCTTTATCCCGGGAAAAAACACAGATACGCAGTATTTT
>TRBV2|TRBJ2-3|NA|NA
CASSVSFETDTQYF
TGTGCCAGCAGTGTAAGTTTTGAGACAGATACGCAGTATTTT
>TRBV5-6|TRBJ2-2|NA|NA
CASTPQGGTGELFF
TGTGCCAGCACCCCCCAAGGGGGAACCGGGGAGCTGTTTTTT
>TRBV18|TRBJ2-3|NA|TRBD2
CASSSPTSGVTDTQYF
TGTGCCAGCTCATCGCCGACTAGCGGGGTCACAGATACGCAGTATTTT
>TRBV27|TRBJ2-5|NA|NA
CASRQAYQETQYF
TGTGCCAGCAGGCAGGCGTACCAAGAGACCCAGTACTTC
>TRBV7-3|TRBJ2-5|NA|TRBD2
CASRLGTSRYQETQYF
TGTGCCAGCAGGCTGGGGACTAGCCGGTACCAAGAGACCCAGTACTTC
>TRBV5-4|TRBJ2-7|NA|TRBD1
CASRTTPGQSSPVYF
TGTGCCAGCAGAACAACGCCGGGACAGTCTTCACCGGTGTACTTC
>TRBV3-1/TRBV3-2|TRBJ1-3|NA|NA
CASSQSSSGNTIYF
TGTGCCAGCAGCCAGTCCAGCTCTGGAAACACCATATATTTT
>TRBV19|TRBJ1-1|NA|NA
CASSIGWGRKAFF
TGTGCCAGTAGTATAGGATGGGGGCGAAAAGCTTTCTTT
>TRBV14|TRBJ1-1|NA|NA
CASSRTENGAFF
TGTGCCAGCAGCCGTACGGAGAACGGGGCTTTCTTT
>TRBV27|TRBJ2-7|NA|TRBD1
CASSLGLGQGAVRGNEQYF
TGTGCCAGCAGTTTAGGATTGGGACAGGGGGCTGTCCGAGGGAACGAGCAGTACTTC
>TRBV4-1|TRBJ1-1|NA|TRBD1
CASSLRSGQGAKWDTEAFF
TGCGCCAGCAGCCTCCGGTCGGGACAGGGGGCAAAATGGGACACTGAAGCTTTCTTT
>TRBV7-6|TRBJ1-1|NA|NA
CASSLAFQVAEAFF
TGTGCCAGCAGCTTAGCCTTCCAGGTGGCTGAAGCTTTCTTT
>TRBV7-2|TRBJ2-7|NA|TRBD1
CASSSATGNEQYF
TGTGCCAGCAGCTCTGCGACAGGGAACGAGCAGTACTTC
>TRBV7-2|TRBJ1-6|NA|NA
CASSLDWGGNSPLHF
TGTGCCAGCAGCTTAGACTGGGGGGGTAATTCACCCCTCCACTTT
>TRBV5-1|TRBJ1-1|NA|NA
CASSFRDLTGTEAFF
TGCGCCAGCAGCTTTCGGGATTTAACGGGCACTGAAGCTTTCTTT
>TRBV19|TRBJ1-5|NA|TRBD1
CASTPAPTGVGQPQHF
TGTGCCAGTACCCCCGCCCCGACAGGGGTAGGTCAGCCCCAGCATTTT
>TRBV5-6|TRBJ1-2|once|NA
CASRLLAGRANYGYTF
TGTGCCAGCAGACTACTTGCCGGCAGGGCTAACTATGGCTACACCTTC
>TRBV12-3/TRBV12-4|TRBJ1-1|NA|NA
CASSFLRGTEAFF
TGTGCCAGCAGTTTTTTAAGGGGCACTGAAGCTTTCTTT
>TRBV5-1|TRBJ2-5|NA|TRBD2
CASRLAGDRRLQETQYF
TGCGCCAGCAGACTAGCGGGGGACCGGCGGCTCCAAGAGACCCAGTACTTC
>TRBV19|TRBJ2-1|NA|TRBD1
CASNLGQNNEQFF
TGTGCCAGTAACCTGGGACAGAACAATGAGCAGTTCTTC
>TRBV5-5|TRBJ1-6|NA|NA
CASSFLQLNSPLHF
TGTGCCAGCAGCTTCCTACAGCTAAATTCACCCCTCCACTTT
>TRBV9|TRBJ1-5|NA|TRBD1
CASSVEDRAGQPQHF
TGTGCCAGCAGCGTCGAAGACAGGGCGGGTCAGCCCCAGCATTTT
>TRBV5-1|TRBJ1-2|NA|NA
CASSPGQLNNYGYTF
TGCGCCAGCAGCCCTGGACAGCTAAATAACTATGGCTACACCTTC
>TRBV2|TRBJ2-7|NA|TRBD1
CASKATGEPEQYF
TGTGCCAGCAAGGCCACAGGGGAGCCCGAGCAGTACTTC
>TRBV9|TRBJ1-1|once|NA
CASSVGHFNTEAFF
TGTGCCAGCAGCGTCGGACATTTCAACACTGAAGCTTTCTTT
>TRBV5-5|TRBJ1-6|few|TRBD1
CASSFSTGANSPLHF
TGTGCCAGCAGCTTTTCGACAGGGGCCAATTCACCCCTCCACTTT